The clone carrying this T cell receptor (beta chain) occurred many times. TCRdb redid the calling of the RT-PCR reads with MiXCR, one entry per CDR3 protein. The sample has fewer than 800,000 distinct CDR3 sequences; 12% to 15% are singletons. Per the germline V gene, CDR1 is MNHEY and CDR2 is SVGAGI. The length of the CDR3 is 15 residues. The germline V and J ends were trimmed by 0 bases and 2 bases, with 10 bases remaining between them. This rearrangement joins TRBV6-5 to TRBJ1-1, with no clear D. The specimen sequenced was memory CD4+ T cells from blood. The TCR comes from a female donor in good health, serving as a healthy control. The DNA for the CDR3 is TGTGCCAGCAGTTACTCAACATGGCTAAACACTGAAGCTTTCTTT. Amino acids: CASSYSTWLNTEAFF.